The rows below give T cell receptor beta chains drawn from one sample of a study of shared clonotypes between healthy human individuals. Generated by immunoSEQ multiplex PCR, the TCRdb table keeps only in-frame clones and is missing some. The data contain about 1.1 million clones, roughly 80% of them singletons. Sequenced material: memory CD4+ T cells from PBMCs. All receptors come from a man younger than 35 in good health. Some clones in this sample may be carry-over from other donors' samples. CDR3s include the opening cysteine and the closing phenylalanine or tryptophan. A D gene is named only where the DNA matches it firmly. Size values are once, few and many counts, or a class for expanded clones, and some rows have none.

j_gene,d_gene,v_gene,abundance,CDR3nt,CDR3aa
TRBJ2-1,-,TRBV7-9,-,TGTGCCAGCAGGAGGGAGGGGGGGAATGAGCAGTTCTTC,CASRREGGNEQFF
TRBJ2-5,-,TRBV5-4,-,TGTGCCAGCAGCCCCCAAGCCTCTGCTGCACAAGAGACCCAGTACTTC,CASSPQASAAQETQYF
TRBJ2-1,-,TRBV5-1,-,TGCGCCAGCAGTGTCCGGGTAGCCTACAATGAGCAGTTCTTC,CASSVRVAYNEQFF
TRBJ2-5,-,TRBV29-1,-,TGCAGCGACTCACAGTGGGGTGGCGGCAAGACCCAGTACTTC,CSDSQWGGGKTQYF
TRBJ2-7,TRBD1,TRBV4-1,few,TGCGCCAGCAGCCAAGATTGGACAGGGATACACGAGCAGTACTTC,CASSQDWTGIHEQYF
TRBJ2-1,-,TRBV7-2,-,TGTGCCAGCAGCGCCTATAGGAATGAGCAGTTCTTC,CASSAYRNEQFF
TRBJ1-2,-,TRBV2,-,TGTGCCAGCAGTGAAGCCTTCGGTCCTACCTTC,CASSEAFGPTF
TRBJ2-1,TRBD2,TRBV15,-,TGTGCCACCTCCAGAGGGACTAGTTCCCGTGTCGTCTTC,CATSRGTSSRVVF
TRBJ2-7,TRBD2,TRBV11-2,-,TGTGCCAGCAGCTACACACCCACGACTAGCGGGAGTTACGAGCAGTACTTC,CASSYTPTTSGSYEQYF
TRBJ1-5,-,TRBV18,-,TGTGCCAGCTCACCACGAACCCCGAGTCCCCATCAGCCCCAGCATTTT,CASSPRTPSPHQPQHF
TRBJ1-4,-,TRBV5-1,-,TGCGCCAGCAGCTTGGCGGCAAACTTGGGTGAAAAACTGTTTTTT,CASSLAANLGEKLFF
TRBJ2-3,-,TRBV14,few,TGTGCCAGCAGCCAAGATTCAGGGTGGGCAGATACGCAGTATTTT,CASSQDSGWADTQYF
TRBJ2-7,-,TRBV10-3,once,TGTGCCATCACCCCGACATCCAGCTCCTACGAGCAGTACTTC,CAITPTSSSYEQYF
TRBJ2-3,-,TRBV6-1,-,TGTGCCAGCAGTGAAGCGGGAGAGGGCACAGATACGCAGTATTTT,CASSEAGEGTDTQYF
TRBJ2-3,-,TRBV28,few,TGTGCCAGCATTGCCGGGACTCTCGGCACAGATACGCAGTATTTT,CASIAGTLGTDTQYF
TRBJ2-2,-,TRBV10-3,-,TGTGCCATCAACAGCATCGGGGCCGGGGAGCTGTTTTTT,CAINSIGAGELFF
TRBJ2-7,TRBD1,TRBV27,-,TGTGCCAGCAGTCGTCTGGGACAGGGGAACGAGCAGTACTTC,CASSRLGQGNEQYF